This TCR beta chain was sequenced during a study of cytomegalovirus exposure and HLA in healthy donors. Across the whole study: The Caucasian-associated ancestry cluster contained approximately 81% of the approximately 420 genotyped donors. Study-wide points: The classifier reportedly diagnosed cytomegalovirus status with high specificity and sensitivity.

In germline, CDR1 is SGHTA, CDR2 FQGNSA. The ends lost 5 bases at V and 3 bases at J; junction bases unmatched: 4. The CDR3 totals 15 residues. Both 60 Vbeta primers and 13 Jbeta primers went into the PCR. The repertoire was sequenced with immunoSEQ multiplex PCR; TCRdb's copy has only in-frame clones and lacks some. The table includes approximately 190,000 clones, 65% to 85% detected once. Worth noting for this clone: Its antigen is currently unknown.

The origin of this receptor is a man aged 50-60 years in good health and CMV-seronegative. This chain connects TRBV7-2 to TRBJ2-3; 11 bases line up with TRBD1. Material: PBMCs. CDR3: CASSPRDRGTDTQYF. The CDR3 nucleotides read TGTGCCAGCAGCCCCCGGGACAGGGGGACAGATACGCAGTATTTT.